Below, 21 T cell receptor beta chains from the same sample are listed, as sequenced in a study of monozygotic twins with inflammatory bowel disease. TCRdb derives one entry per CDR3 protein from the 5' RACE reads, leaving out DNA. The sample table sets out 300,000 to 350,000 distinct CDR3 sequences. Material: blood. These receptor sequences come from a human donor with ulcerative colitis or Crohn's disease, or a healthy co-twin of an affected twin (not recorded which).

V gene TRBV20-1 combines with J gene TRBJ2-4; TCRdb's assignment of TRBD2 cannot be checked, as there is no DNA. CDR1 and CDR2 from the germline V gene are DFQATT and SNEGSKA (reference sequence). This CDR3 is 13 amino acids long. CDR3 residues: CSARESGYPGWYF.

CDR3 sequence: CASSRTGPDYTF. The chain combines TRBV7-2 with TRBJ1-2; TCRdb's assignment of TRBD1 cannot be checked, as there is no DNA. This CDR3 has 12 amino acids. Germline CDR1 and CDR2: SGHTA and FQGNSA.

The rearrangement uses TRBV6-2 or TRBV6-3 and TRBJ1-1. This CDR3 has 17 amino acids. Germline lookup yields CDR1 MNHEY and CDR2 SVGEGT. CDR3 protein: CASSYSKGGGLNTEAFF.

This sequence joins TRBV20-1 and TRBJ2-2; TCRdb's D call, TRBD1, is unchecked because there is no DNA. Germline CDR1 and CDR2: DFQATT and SNEGSKA (reference sequence). The CDR3 length is 13 residues. The CDR3 reads CSAQDRVTGELFF.

This chain uses TRBV9 with TRBJ2-7; TCRdb designates TRBD1, a call that cannot be tested without DNA. Germline V gives CDR1 SGDLS, CDR2 YYNGEE. The CDR3 length is 14 residues. The CDR3 is CASSGGQGSYEQYF.

The V and J genes are TRBV15 and TRBJ2-7. The length of the CDR3 is 13 residues. Germline V CDR1 and CDR2: LNHNV, YYDKDF (reference sequence). CDR3 amino acids: CATSRADVHEQYF.

This rearrangement joins TRBV12-3 or TRBV12-4 to TRBJ2-2; TCRdb designates TRBD1, a call that cannot be tested without DNA. The CDR3 runs 16 residues. Here the CDR3 reads CASSRPGQGDTGELFF.

CDR3 sequence reads: CSANRDYSNQPQHF. The chain combines TRBV20-1 with TRBJ1-5; TCRdb picks TRBD1, but there is no DNA to check that call. Germline CDR1 reads DFQATT; CDR2 reads SNEGSKA (reference sequence). The CDR3 extends over 14 amino acids.

This sequence joins TRBV28 and TRBJ2-1; with no DNA, the TCRdb D assignment of TRBD2 cannot be verified. CDR3 size: 15 residues. CDR1 MDHEN and CDR2 SYDVKM come from the germline V gene. This chain's CDR3 is CASSHSRLSRHEQFF.

J is TRBJ1-5 and V is TRBV12-3 or TRBV12-4; the TCRdb D gene call, TRBD1, has no DNA to confirm it. The CDR3 length is 19 residues. CDR3 region: CASSLIIEPLGRGNQPQHF.

The chain employs TRBV20-1 and TRBJ2-2. There are 13 residues in the CDR3. CDR1 is DFQATT, CDR2 SNEGSKA, per germline (reference sequence). CDR3 protein: CSARDLLGRELFF.

This rearrangement joins TRBV2 to TRBJ2-7; TCRdb reports TRBD1, a call that lacks DNA to check it against. Germline loops: CDR1 SNHLY, CDR2 FYNNEI. This CDR3 comprises 16 residues. CDR3 amino acids: CASSELLGPLSYEQYF.

The chain carries TRBV5-1 and TRBJ2-3; lacking DNA, the TRBD2 call made by TCRdb goes unchecked. The CDR3 has 17 amino acids. The germline gives CDR1 SGHRS, CDR2 YFSETQ. This CDR3 reads CASSLEGLPSPTDTQYF.

The CDR3 spells CAISGVQSSYEQYF. V and J are TRBV10-3 and TRBJ2-7. The germline V gene encodes CDR1 ENHRY and CDR2 SYGVKD. The CDR3 sequence is 14 residues long.

The chain has TRBV5-1 and TRBJ1-2; TCRdb gives TRBD1 as the D gene, but with no DNA this cannot be confirmed. CDR3 length: 13 residues. Germline CDR1 SGHRS, CDR2 YFSETQ. The CDR3 protein is CASSSGQLYGYTF.

The chain carries TRBV10-3 and TRBJ1-5; as DNA is missing, the TRBD1 call by TCRdb cannot be tested. Looked up from germline, CDR1 is ENHRY and CDR2 is SYGVKD. CDR3 length: 14 residues. The chain's CDR3 is CAISAREGNQPQHF.

V and J are TRBV5-1 and TRBJ1-1. From germline, CDR1 is SGHRS and CDR2 YFSETQ. This CDR3 region has 14 residues. CDR3: CASSRTASNTEAFF.

This chain uses TRBV20-1 with TRBJ1-2; the TCRdb call, TRBD1, lacks DNA for checking. From germline, CDR1 is DFQATT and CDR2 SNEGSKA (reference sequence). This CDR3 spans 15 amino acids. The chain's CDR3 is CSARDGKGAYYGYTF.

This chain connects TRBV5-5 to TRBJ1-2. The CDR3 totals 13 residues. From germline, CDR1 is SGHKS and CDR2 YYEKEE (reference sequence). The CDR3 region is CASSLGQLDGYTF.

V and J are TRBV18 and TRBJ2-7; TCRdb's D call of TRBD1 is untestable without DNA. The CDR3 extends over 14 amino acids. Germline CDR1 is KGHSH and CDR2 is LQKENI. The CDR3 here is CASSPGQGYGEQYF.

The chain carries TRBV20-1 and TRBJ2-1; TCRdb names TRBD1, which stays unverified in the absence of DNA. There are 15 residues in the CDR3. Germline V gene lookup returns CDR1 DFQATT and CDR2 SNEGSKA (reference sequence). The CDR3 protein is CSARDPSGGAGEQFF.